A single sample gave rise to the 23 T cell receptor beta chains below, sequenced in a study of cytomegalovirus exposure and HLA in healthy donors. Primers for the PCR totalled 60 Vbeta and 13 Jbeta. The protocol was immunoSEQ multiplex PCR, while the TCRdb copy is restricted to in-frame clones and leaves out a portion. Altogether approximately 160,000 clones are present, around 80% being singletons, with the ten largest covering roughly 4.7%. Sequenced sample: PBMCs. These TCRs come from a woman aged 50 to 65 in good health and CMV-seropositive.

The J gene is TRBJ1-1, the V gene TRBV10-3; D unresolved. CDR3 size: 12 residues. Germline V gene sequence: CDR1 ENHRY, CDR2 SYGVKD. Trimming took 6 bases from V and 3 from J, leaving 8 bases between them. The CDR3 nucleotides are TGTGCCATCAGAAACCGCGACACTGAAGCTTTCTTT. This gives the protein CAIRNRDTEAFF.

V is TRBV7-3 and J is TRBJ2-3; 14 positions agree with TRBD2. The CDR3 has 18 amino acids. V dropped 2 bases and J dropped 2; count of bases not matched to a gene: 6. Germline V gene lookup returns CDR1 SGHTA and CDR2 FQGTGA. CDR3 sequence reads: CASSLQGTSGGYTDTQYF. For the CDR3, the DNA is TGTGCCAGCAGCTTACAGGGGACTAGCGGGGGATACACAGATACGCAGTATTTT.

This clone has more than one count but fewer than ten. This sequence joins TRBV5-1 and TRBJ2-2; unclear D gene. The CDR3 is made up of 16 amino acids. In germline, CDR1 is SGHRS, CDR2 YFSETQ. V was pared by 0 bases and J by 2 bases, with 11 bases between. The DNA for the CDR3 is TGCGCCAGCAGCTTGGGTGCAGGCCCTAACACCGGGGAGCTGTTTTTT. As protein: CASSLGAGPNTGELFF. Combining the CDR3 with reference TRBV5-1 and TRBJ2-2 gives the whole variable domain KAGVTQTPRYLIKTRGQQVTLSCSPISGHRSVSWYQQTPGQGLQFLFEYFSETQRNKGNFPGRFSGRQFSNSRSEMNVSTLELGDSALYLCASSLGAGPNTGELFFGEGSRLTVL.

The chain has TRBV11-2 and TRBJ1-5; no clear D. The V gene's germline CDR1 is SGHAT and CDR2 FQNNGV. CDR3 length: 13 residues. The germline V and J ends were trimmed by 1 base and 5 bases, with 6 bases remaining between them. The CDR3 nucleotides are TGTGCCAGCAGCTTAGCCACTTATCAGCCCCAGCATTTT. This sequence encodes CASSLATYQPQHF.

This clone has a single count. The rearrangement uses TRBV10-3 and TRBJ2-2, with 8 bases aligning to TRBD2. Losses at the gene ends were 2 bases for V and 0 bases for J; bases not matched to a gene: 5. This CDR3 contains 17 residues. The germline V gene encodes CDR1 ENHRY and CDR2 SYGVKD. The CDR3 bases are TGTGCCATCAGTGAGAGGCTAGCGGGCGCGAACACCGGGGAGCTGTTTTTT. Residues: CAISERLAGANTGELFF.

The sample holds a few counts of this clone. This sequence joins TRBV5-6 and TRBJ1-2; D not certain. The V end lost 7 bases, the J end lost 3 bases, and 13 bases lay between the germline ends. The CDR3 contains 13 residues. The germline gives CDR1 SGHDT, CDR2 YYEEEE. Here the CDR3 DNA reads TGTGCCAGCCTCCGATCCGGAGACTATGGCTACACCTTC. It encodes CASLRSGDYGYTF.

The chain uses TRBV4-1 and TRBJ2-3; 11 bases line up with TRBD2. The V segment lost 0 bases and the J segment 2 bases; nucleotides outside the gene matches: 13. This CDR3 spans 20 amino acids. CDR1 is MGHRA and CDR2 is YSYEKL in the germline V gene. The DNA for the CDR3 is TGCGCCAGCAGCCAAGATGGATTGGGACTAGCGGTTTCTCTCACAGATACGCAGTATTTT. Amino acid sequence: CASSQDGLGLAVSLTDTQYF.

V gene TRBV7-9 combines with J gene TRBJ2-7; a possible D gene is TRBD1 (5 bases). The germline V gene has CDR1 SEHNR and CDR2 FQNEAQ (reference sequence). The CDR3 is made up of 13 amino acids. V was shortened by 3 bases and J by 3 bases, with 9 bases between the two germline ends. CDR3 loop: CASSLAQGYEQYF. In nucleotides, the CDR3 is TGTGCCAGCAGCTTGGCCCAGGGCTACGAGCAGTACTTC. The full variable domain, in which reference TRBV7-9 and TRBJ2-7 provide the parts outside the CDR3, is DTGVSQNPRHKITKRGQNVTFRCDPISEHNRLYWYRQTLGQGPEFLTYFQNEAQLEKSRLLSDRFSAERPKGSFSTLEIQRTEQGDSAMYLCASSLAQGYEQYFGPGTRLTVT.

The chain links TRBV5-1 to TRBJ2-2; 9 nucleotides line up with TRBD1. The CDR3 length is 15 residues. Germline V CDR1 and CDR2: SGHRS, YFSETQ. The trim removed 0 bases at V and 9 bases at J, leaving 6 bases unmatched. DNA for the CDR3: TGCGCCAGCAGCTTGGTCCCGGGACAGGGCAGGGAGCTGTTTTTT. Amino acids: CASSLVPGQGRELFF.

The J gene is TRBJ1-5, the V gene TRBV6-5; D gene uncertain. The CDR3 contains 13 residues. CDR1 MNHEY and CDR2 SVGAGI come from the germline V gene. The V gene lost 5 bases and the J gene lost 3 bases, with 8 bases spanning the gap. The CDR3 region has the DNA TGTGCCAGCAGTGCAGGAAACAATCAGCCCCAGCATTTT. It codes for CASSAGNNQPQHF.

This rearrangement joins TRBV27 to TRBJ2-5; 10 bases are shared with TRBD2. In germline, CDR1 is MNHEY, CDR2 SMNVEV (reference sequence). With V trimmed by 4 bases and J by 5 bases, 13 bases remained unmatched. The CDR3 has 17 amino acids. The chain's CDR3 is CASSSTGLAGVSETQYF. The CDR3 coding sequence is TGTGCCAGCAGTTCCACGGGGCTAGCGGGAGTATCCGAGACCCAGTACTTC.

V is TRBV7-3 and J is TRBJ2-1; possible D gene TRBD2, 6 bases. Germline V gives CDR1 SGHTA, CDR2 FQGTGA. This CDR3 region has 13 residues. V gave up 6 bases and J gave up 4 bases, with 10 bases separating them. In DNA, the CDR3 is TGTGCCAGCAGTTCGACTAGTTACAATGAGCAGTTCTTC. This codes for CASSSTSYNEQFF.

CDR3 sequence: CASSLRTDCSPLHF. The CDR3 DNA sequence: TGTGCCAGCAGCCTGCGGACGGACTGTTCACCCCTCCACTTT. The rearrangement links TRBV21-1 to TRBJ1-6. TRBV21-1 corresponds to a pseudogene. The CDR3 spans 14 residues.

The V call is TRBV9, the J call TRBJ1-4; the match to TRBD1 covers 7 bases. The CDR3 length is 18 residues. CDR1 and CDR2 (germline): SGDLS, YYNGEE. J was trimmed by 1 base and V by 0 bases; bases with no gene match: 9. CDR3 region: CASSVGPRNRGTNEKLFF. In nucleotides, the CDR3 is TGTGCCAGCAGCGTAGGACCAAGGAACAGGGGAACTAATGAAAAACTGTTTTTT.

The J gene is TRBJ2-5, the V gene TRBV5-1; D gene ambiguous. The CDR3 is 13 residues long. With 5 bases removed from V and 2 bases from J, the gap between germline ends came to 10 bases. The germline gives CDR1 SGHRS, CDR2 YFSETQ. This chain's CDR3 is CASSTGLQETQYF. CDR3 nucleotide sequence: TGCGCCAGCAGTACGGGTCTGCAAGAGACCCAGTACTTC. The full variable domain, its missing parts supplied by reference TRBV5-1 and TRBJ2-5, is KAGVTQTPRYLIKTRGQQVTLSCSPISGHRSVSWYQQTPGQGLQFLFEYFSETQRNKGNFPGRFSGRQFSNSRSEMNVSTLELGDSALYLCASSTGLQETQYFGPGTRLLVL.

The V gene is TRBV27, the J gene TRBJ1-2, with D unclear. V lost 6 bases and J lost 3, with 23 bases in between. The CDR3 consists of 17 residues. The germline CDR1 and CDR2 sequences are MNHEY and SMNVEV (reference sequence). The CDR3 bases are TGTGCCAGCAGCCACCCCCGCTCGGGAATCGGCGACTATGGCTACACCTTC. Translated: CASSHPRSGIGDYGYTF.

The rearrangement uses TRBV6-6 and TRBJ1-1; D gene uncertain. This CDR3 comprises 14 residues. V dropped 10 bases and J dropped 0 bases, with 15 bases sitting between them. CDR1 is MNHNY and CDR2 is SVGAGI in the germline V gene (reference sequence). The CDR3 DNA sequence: TGTGCCACCGATCTACACTACATGAACACTGAAGCTTTCTTT. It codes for CATDLHYMNTEAFF.

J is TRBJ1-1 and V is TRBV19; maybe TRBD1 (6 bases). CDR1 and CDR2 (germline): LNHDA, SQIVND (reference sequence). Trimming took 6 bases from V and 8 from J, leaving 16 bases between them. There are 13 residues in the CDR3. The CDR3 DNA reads TGTGCCAGTAGGTTGGACAGCCGAAACGAAGCTTTCTTT. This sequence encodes CASRLDSRNEAFF. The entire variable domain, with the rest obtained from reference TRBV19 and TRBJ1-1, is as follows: DGGITQSPKYLFRKEGQNVTLSCEQNLNHDAMYWYRQDPGQGLRLIYYSQIVNDFQKGDIAEGYSVSREKKESFPLTVTSAQKNPTAFYLCASRLDSRNEAFFGQGTRLTVV.

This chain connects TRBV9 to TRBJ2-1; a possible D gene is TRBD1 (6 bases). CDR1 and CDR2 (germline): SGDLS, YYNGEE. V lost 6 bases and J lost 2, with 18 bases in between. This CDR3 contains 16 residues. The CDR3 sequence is CASTTMGEGAYNEQFF. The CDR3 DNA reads TGTGCCAGCACCACCATGGGTGAGGGGGCCTACAATGAGCAGTTCTTC.

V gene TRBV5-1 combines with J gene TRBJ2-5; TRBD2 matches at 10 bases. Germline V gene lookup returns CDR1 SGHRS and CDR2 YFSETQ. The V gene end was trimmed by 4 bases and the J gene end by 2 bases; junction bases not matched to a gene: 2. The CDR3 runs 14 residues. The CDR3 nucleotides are TGCGCCAGCAGCCGGACTAGCGGACAAGAGACCCAGTACTTC. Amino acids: CASSRTSGQETQYF.

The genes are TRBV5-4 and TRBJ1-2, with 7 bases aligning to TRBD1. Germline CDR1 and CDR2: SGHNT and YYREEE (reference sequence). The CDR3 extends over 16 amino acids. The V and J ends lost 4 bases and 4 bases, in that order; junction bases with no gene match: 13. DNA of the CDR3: TGTGCCAGCAGCCCAAATACAGGGGCCGTTGGCTATGGCTACACCTTC. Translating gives CASSPNTGAVGYGYTF.

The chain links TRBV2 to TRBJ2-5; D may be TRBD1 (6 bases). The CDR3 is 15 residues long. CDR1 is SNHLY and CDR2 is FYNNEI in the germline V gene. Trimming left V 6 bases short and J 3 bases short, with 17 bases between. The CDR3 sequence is CASSAQGQSKETQYF. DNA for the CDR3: TGTGCCAGCAGCGCCCAAGGACAGTCGAAAGAGACCCAGTACTTC.

The CDR3 loop is CASSLFSVWREPAYEQYF. CDR3 nucleotides: TGTGCCAGCAGCTTGTTTTCGGTCTGGAGGGAGCCCGCCTACGAGCAGTACTTC. The V gene is TRBV5-6, the J gene TRBJ2-7; D might be TRBD2 (6 bases). Looked up from germline, CDR1 is SGHDT and CDR2 is YYEEEE. The ends were cut back, 1 base at V and 2 bases at J, with 22 bases in the middle. The CDR3 covers 18 residues. The whole variable domain, remainder taken from reference TRBV5-6 and TRBJ2-7, is DAGVTQSPTHLIKTRGQQVTLRCSPKSGHDTVSWYQQALGQGPQFIFQYYEEEERQRGNFPDRFSGHQFPNYSSELNVNALLLGDSALYLCASSLFSVWREPAYEQYFGPGTRLTVT.